This entry lists 22 T cell receptor beta chains sequenced from one sample in a study of identical twins. One entry per CDR3 protein, called by TCRdb with MiXCR from the 5' RACE reads. The sample carries some 900,000 distinct CDR3 sequences, about 12% recorded once. The same specimen was also included in a second study, on yellow fever vaccine responses in identical twins.

The sequenced material came from PBMCs. The receptors come from a young woman in good health.

The chain carries TRBV12-3 or TRBV12-4 and TRBJ2-1; D call uncertain. V gave up 2 bases and J gave up 9 bases, with 17 bases separating them. The CDR3 totals 15 residues. CDR3 region: CASSLQGSLQGEQFF. In DNA form, the CDR3 reads TGTGCCAGCAGTTTACAAGGAAGTCTGCAAGGTGAGCAGTTCTTC.

The chain employs TRBV7-9 and TRBJ2-3, with 11 bases matching TRBD2. Germline assignment: CDR1 SEHNR and CDR2 FQNEAQ (reference sequence). The CDR3 contains 16 residues. Unmatched junction bases numbered 7, after V lost 6 bases and J lost 2 bases. The CDR3 sequence is CASSFGTSGPTDTQYF. CDR3 in DNA: TGTGCCAGCAGTTTTGGGACTAGCGGACCCACAGATACGCAGTATTTT.

This chain connects TRBV4-2 to TRBJ2-2, with a weak D call TRBD1 (6 bases). The CDR3 runs 14 residues. Germline V gives CDR1 LGHNA, CDR2 YNFKEQ. With 6 bases removed from V and 0 bases from J, the gap between germline ends came to 8 bases. The CDR3 loop reads CASRQGSNTGELFF. DNA for the CDR3: TGTGCCAGCAGACAGGGTTCGAACACCGGGGAGCTGTTTTTT.

In this sample, this clonotype turned up many times. The V call is TRBV7-2, the J call TRBJ2-3, with TRBD2 identical over 8 bases. Losses at the gene ends were 6 bases for V and 1 base for J; bases not matched to a gene: 3. Looked up from germline, CDR1 is SGHTA and CDR2 is FQGNSA. The CDR3 has 14 amino acids. DNA of the CDR3: TGTGCCAGCAGTTTACTAGCGGGCACAGATACGCAGTATTTT. It encodes CASSLLAGTDTQYF.

This clonotype came up a few times. The V call is TRBV28, the J call TRBJ1-3; D not resolved. V was cut by 1 base and J by 7 bases, with 11 bases left in between. CDR1 is MDHEN and CDR2 is SYDVKM in the germline V gene. The CDR3 has 14 amino acids. CDR3 sequence (DNA): TGTGCCAGCAGTTTATCGTCCCGTGAGAACACCATATATTTT. Translating it yields CASSLSSRENTIYF.

The chain carries TRBV28 and TRBJ2-1; 11 bases map to TRBD2. CDR3 length: 15 residues. J lost 9 bases, V lost 5 bases, and 9 bases had no gene match. Germline assignment: CDR1 MDHEN and CDR2 SYDVKM. The CDR3 sequence is CASSPQLAGAGEQFF. CDR3 bases: TGTGCCAGCAGTCCCCAACTAGCGGGGGCGGGTGAGCAGTTCTTC.

The chain uses TRBV20-1 and TRBJ2-6; possible D gene TRBD1, 6 bases. The V end lost 6 bases, the J end lost 4 bases, and 19 bases lay between the germline ends. Looked up from germline, CDR1 is DFQATT and CDR2 is SNEGSKA (reference sequence). CDR3 length: 16 amino acids. CDR3 nucleotide sequence: TGCAGTGCCGGCCGGGACACAAGCAAAGGGGCCAACGTCCTGACTTTC. This codes for CSAGRDTSKGANVLTF.

The chain uses TRBV11-2 and TRBJ2-3; 9 nucleotides line up with TRBD2. Per germline, CDR1 SGHAT and CDR2 FQNNGV. V lost 0 bases to trimming and J lost 0 bases; unmatched junction nucleotides: 10. CDR3 size: 19 residues. CDR3 amino acids: CASSLELAGFLPSTDTQYF. The DNA for the CDR3 is TGTGCCAGCAGCTTAGAACTAGCGGGCTTTCTACCAAGCACAGATACGCAGTATTTT. Full variable domain (missing parts from reference TRBV11-2 and TRBJ2-3): EAGVAQSPRYKIIEKRQSVAFWCNPISGHATLYWYQQILGQGPKLLIQFQNNGVVDDSQLPKDRFSAERLKGVDSTLKIQPAKLEDSAVYLCASSLELAGFLPSTDTQYFGPGTRLTVL.

This clonotype came up many times. The rearrangement uses TRBV12-3 or TRBV12-4 and TRBJ2-1; 10 nucleotides line up with TRBD2. The CDR3 consists of 14 residues. The V and J ends lost 8 bases and 3 bases, in that order; junction bases with no gene match: 4. The CDR3 loop reads CASSRTSGYNEQFF. Written as DNA, the CDR3 is TGTGCCAGCTCCCGGACTAGCGGCTACAATGAGCAGTTCTTC.

In its sample, this clonotype was seen a few times. The V gene is TRBV12-3 or TRBV12-4, the J gene TRBJ2-1, with TRBD2 identical over 11 bases. J gave up 7 bases and V 6 bases, and 5 bases lay outside the gene matches. The CDR3 loop spans 14 amino acids. In DNA, the CDR3 is TGTGCCAGCAGAAAGACTAGCGGGATTAATGAGCAGTTCTTC. It translates to CASRKTSGINEQFF.

V and J are TRBV27 and TRBJ1-6; unclear D gene. The CDR3 consists of 16 residues. The V end lost 6 bases, the J end lost 0 bases, and 12 bases lay between the germline ends. Germline V gene lookup returns CDR1 MNHEY and CDR2 SMNVEV (reference sequence). The CDR3 bases are TGTGCCAGCAGCCCCCGTCTGAGCTCCTATAATTCACCCCTCCACTTT. This encodes CASSPRLSSYNSPLHF.

This clonotype was seen more than once but under ten times. This sequence joins TRBV25-1 and TRBJ1-4, with 12 bases fitting TRBD1. CDR1 and CDR2 from the germline V gene are MGHDK and SYGVNS. V was pared by 8 bases and J by 10 bases, with 8 bases of the junction left unmatched. The CDR3 runs 14 residues. CDR3 in amino acids: CASGTGTGGGKLFF. CDR3 nucleotide sequence: TGTGCCAGCGGGACCGGGACAGGGGGCGGAAAACTGTTTTTT. Combining the CDR3 with reference TRBV25-1 and TRBJ1-4 gives the whole variable domain EADIYQTPRYLVIGTGKKITLECSQTMGHDKMYWYQQDPGMELHLIHYSYGVNSTEKGDLSSESTVSRIRTEHFPLTLESARPSHTSQYLCASGTGTGGGKLFFGSGTQLSVL.

The CDR3 is CATSRASGDNEQFF. CDR3 nucleotides: TGTGCCACCAGTCGGGCTAGCGGTGACAATGAGCAGTTCTTC. The rearrangement joins TRBV24-1 to TRBJ2-1; the match to TRBD2 covers 7 bases. There are 14 residues in the CDR3. Unmatched junction bases numbered 6, after V lost 6 bases and J lost 5 bases. The germline CDR1 and CDR2 sequences are KGHDR and SFDVKD.

The table lists this clonotype with a few counts. This chain connects TRBV27 to TRBJ1-2, with D maybe TRBD1 (5 bases). V was pared by 4 bases and J by 4 bases, with 10 bases between. The germline CDR1 and CDR2 sequences are MNHEY and SMNVEV (reference sequence). The CDR3 consists of 13 residues. CDR3 residues: CASSSRTTYGYTF. As DNA, the CDR3 is TGTGCCAGCAGTTCCCGGACAACCTATGGCTACACCTTC.

This clonotype has just a few counts. The chain carries TRBV4-1 and TRBJ2-3; D possibly corresponds to TRBD2 (5 bases). CDR3 size: 16 residues. V lost 2 bases to trimming and J lost 4 bases, with 16 bases between them. Germline CDR1 and CDR2: MGHRA and YSYEKL. CDR3 protein: CASSQSFRGPADTQYF. CDR3 bases: TGCGCCAGCAGCCAATCGTTCCGAGGGCCCGCAGATACGCAGTATTTT.

This clonotype has a handful of counts. The V call is TRBV29-1, the J call TRBJ2-3, with D possibly TRBD2 on 6 matching bases. The germline V and J ends were trimmed by 6 bases and 2 bases, with 12 bases remaining between them. CDR1 is SQVTM and CDR2 is ANQGSEA in the germline V gene. The CDR3 contains 13 residues. The CDR3 DNA reads TGCAGCGTGGACTATACGCTCACAGATACGCAGTATTTT. It translates to CSVDYTLTDTQYF.

This chain uses TRBV5-5 with TRBJ1-2; no clear D. V lost 3 bases, J lost 5 bases, and 20 bases lay in between. Per germline, CDR1 SGHKS and CDR2 YYEKEE (reference sequence). This CDR3 is 16 amino acids long. The CDR3 DNA reads TGTGCCAGCAGCTCTCCAAGGGCTTCGGTCGGGTATGGCTACACCTTC. This encodes CASSSPRASVGYGYTF.

There are a few counts of this clonotype. This chain joins TRBV29-1 and TRBJ1-2, with 8 bases lining up with TRBD1. Germline V gene data show CDR1 as SQVTM and CDR2 as ANQGSEA. The CDR3 length is 14 residues. V shed 6 bases and J 2 bases; nucleotides not matched to a gene: 8. The CDR3: CSVAAGGANYGYTF. The CDR3 DNA is TGCAGCGTCGCGGCAGGGGGCGCCAACTATGGCTACACCTTC.

This clonotype was detected only a few times. V gene TRBV7-9 combines with J gene TRBJ2-7, with TRBD1 as a possible D gene (6 bases). Per the germline V gene, CDR1 is SEHNR and CDR2 is FQNEAQ (reference sequence). Trimming took off 3 bases at V and 2 bases at J, with 11 bases between the two ends. The CDR3 is 14 residues long. CDR3 protein: CASSLGAQAYEQYF. The DNA of the CDR3 is TGTGCCAGCAGCTTGGGGGCCCAGGCCTACGAGCAGTACTTC.

The chain recombines TRBV20-1 with TRBJ2-1; a weak D match, TRBD2 (6 bases). Germline V CDR1 and CDR2: DFQATT, SNEGSKA (reference sequence). Trimming shortened V by 6 bases and J by 4 bases, and 10 bases separated the two germline ends. The CDR3 has 12 amino acids. CDR3 loop: CSAPGRYNEQFF. The DNA for the CDR3 is TGCAGTGCCCCGGGGAGGTACAATGAGCAGTTCTTC.

This clonotype has just a few counts. This chain joins TRBV20-1 and TRBJ2-1, with 10 bases identical to TRBD2. There are 16 residues in the CDR3. V lost 3 bases, J lost 9 bases, and 14 bases stayed unmatched. Germline CDR1 is DFQATT and CDR2 is SNEGSKA (reference sequence). In DNA, the CDR3 is TGCAGTGCTAGTAAGGCAGGAGCGGGAGGGCCGGGTGAGCAGTTCTTC. Residues: CSASKAGAGGPGEQFF.

This clonotype was found many times. The rearrangement joins TRBV12-3 or TRBV12-4 to TRBJ1-1, with D possibly matching TRBD1 (6 bases). Trimming stripped 6 bases from V and 4 bases from J, with 15 bases between. This CDR3 is 14 amino acids long. The CDR3 bases are TGTGCCAGCAGCCCTACAGGGAGTGGCACTGAAGCTTTCTTT. Amino acid sequence: CASSPTGSGTEAFF.